This TCR beta chain emerged from a study of OX40 agonist ivuxolimab in advanced cancers. Regarding the study as a whole: Specificity for antigen went undetermined in the expanded peripheral T cells. Low normalized T-cell clonal expansion also characterized some of the nonresponders.

Concerning this clone itself: The antigen is undetermined.

Using immunoSEQ multiplex PCR, the repertoire was profiled, and TCRdb retains in-frame clones only, with some absent. The sample lists about 99,000 clones, roughly 94% occurring once. No patient had autoimmune disease or received systemic immunosuppression. Baseline, cycle 4 day 1, and cycle 7 day 1 were the blood sampling points. The CDR3 consists of 12 residues. Trimming stripped 0 bases from V and 6 bases from J, with 3 bases between. Germline V gene data show CDR1 as SGHVS and CDR2 as FQNEAQ. This chain uses TRBV7-8 with TRBJ1-5; no clear D. The sequenced sample was CD4+ or CD8+ T cells sorted from blood, obtained in a trial of the OX40 agonist ivuxolimab. The sequence was obtained from an adult with an advanced solid tumor such as melanoma, head and neck, liver or kidney cancer. CDR3 DNA sequence: TGTGCCAGCAGCTTAGCGTTTCAGCCCCAGCATTTT. Translation gives CASSLAFQPQHF.